This TCR beta chain was sequenced for a study of blood T cells in healthy people across ages. Study information: There was about one barcoded beta molecule captured by template switching per two T cells.

This clonotype has only a few counts. The antigen is unknown. It was with a sample-barcoded 5' primer and a J-beta primer mix that a second PCR of about 7 to 12 cycles was run. TCRdb ran MiXCR on the 5' RACE reads and lists one entry per CDR3 protein. The table has hundreds of thousands of distinct CDR3 sequences, around 43% seen once. Findings and limits, study-wide: Lack of knowledge of donor CMV status possibly confounded expanded clonotype changes. Researchers judged that diversity estimates from one million T cells fell short of true values.

The CDR3 is 18 amino acids. The germline V gene has CDR1 SEHNR and CDR2 FQNEAQ (reference sequence). V gave up 8 bases and J gave up 7 bases, with 33 bases separating them. In each sample, at least 6 million PBMCs were isolated. The source is a man aged 80 or over in good health. The V and J genes are TRBV7-9 and TRBJ2-7; TRBD1 is a possible D gene (6 bases). Sequenced input: blood. The CDR3 protein is CASLAGGRGPARENEQYF. Here the CDR3 DNA reads TGTGCCAGCCTTGCCGGCGGCAGGGGCCCGGCACGGGAAAATGAGCAGTACTTC.